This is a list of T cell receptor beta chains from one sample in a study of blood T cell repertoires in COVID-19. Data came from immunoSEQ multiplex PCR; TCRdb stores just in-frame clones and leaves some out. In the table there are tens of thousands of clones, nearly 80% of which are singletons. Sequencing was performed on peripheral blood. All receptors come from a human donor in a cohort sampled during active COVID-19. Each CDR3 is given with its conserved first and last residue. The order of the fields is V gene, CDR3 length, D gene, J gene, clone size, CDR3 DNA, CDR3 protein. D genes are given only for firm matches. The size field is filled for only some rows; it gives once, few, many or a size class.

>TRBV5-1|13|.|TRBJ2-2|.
TGCGCCAGCAGCTTGGTAGAAGCCGGGGAGCTGTTTTTT
CASSLVEAGELFF
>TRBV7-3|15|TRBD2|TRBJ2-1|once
TGTGCCAGCAGCTACCGGGCGGGGGAGGCGTTCGGGCAGTTCTTC
CASSYRAGEAFGQFF
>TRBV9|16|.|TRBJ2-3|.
TGTGCCAGCAGCCCCGGTGCCCTTCTGAGCACAGATACGCAGTATTTT
CASSPGALLSTDTQYF
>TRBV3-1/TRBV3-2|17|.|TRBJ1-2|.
TGTGCCAGCAGCCAAAGGGGCCTGGGGTCGATCAGAAGAGGCTACACCTTC
CASSQRGLGSIRRGYTF
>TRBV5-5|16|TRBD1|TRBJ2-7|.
TGTGCCAGCAGCAGGGCCGGGACAGGGATGAGAAACGAGCAGTACTTC
CASSRAGTGMRNEQYF
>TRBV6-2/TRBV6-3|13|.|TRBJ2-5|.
TGTGCCAGCAGTTACCCGTTCCAAGAGACCCAGTACTTC
CASSYPFQETQYF
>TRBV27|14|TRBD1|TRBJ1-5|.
TGTGCCAGATCGACAGGGGCCAAAGATCAGCCCCAGCATTTT
CARSTGAKDQPQHF
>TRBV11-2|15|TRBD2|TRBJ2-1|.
TGTGCCAGCAGTCCTAGCGGGGGGGCCTTAGATGAGCAGTTCTTC
CASSPSGGALDEQFF
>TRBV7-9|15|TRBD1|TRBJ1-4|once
TGTGCCAGCAGCAAAACAGGGGGTGCTAATGAAAAACTGTTTTTT
CASSKTGGANEKLFF
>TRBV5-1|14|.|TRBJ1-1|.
TGCGCCAGCAGCCCGGGACACCCGAACACTGAAGCTTTCTTT
CASSPGHPNTEAFF
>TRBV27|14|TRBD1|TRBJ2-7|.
TGTGCCAGCAGGCAATCCGGGACAGGGTACGAGCAGTACTTC
CASRQSGTGYEQYF
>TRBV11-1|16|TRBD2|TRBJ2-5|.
TGTGCCAGCAGCCTAGCGGGGGGGCTCCCACAAGAGACCCAGTACTTC
CASSLAGGLPQETQYF
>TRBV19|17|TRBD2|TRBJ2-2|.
TGTGCCAGTAGTATCACTAGCGGGAGGATCGGCACCGGGGAGCTGTTTTTT
CASSITSGRIGTGELFF
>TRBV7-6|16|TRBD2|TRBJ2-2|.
TGTGCCAGCAGCCCCTCGGGAGGGTTAGACACCGGGGAGCTGTTTTTT
CASSPSGGLDTGELFF
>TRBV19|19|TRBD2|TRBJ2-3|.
TGTGCCAGTAGTATAGTCCATCCTACTAGCGGGGGGGCCGTTGGTACGCAGTATTTT
CASSIVHPTSGGAVGTQYF
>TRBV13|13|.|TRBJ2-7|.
TGTGCCAGCAGCCTAGGGGGAGTCTACGAGCAGTACTTC
CASSLGGVYEQYF
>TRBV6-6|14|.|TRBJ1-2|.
TGTGCCAGCAGCTTTACCGGGACAAGCTATGGCTACACCTTC
CASSFTGTSYGYTF
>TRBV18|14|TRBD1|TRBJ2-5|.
TGTGCCAGCTCACGGGACAGGGTTACAGAGACCCAGTACTTC
CASSRDRVTETQYF
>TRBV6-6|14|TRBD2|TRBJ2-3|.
TGTGCCAGCAGTTCAACTAGCGGGACAGATACGCAGTATTTT
CASSSTSGTDTQYF
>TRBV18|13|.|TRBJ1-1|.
TGTGCCAGCTCAGAGGGCCTGAACACTGAAGCTTTCTTT
CASSEGLNTEAFF
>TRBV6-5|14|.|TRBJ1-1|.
TGTGCCAGCAGGAGGCAGGGCGCCCTGGCTGAAGCTTTCTTT
CASRRQGALAEAFF
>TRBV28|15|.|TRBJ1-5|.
TGTGCCAGCAGTGACCTCGTTGGGAGAGGACAGCCCCAGCATTTT
CASSDLVGRGQPQHF
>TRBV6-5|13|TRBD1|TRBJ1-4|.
TGTGCCAGCACTAGGACAGGGGTTGAAAAACTGTTTTTT
CASTRTGVEKLFF
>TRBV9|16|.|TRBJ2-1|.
TGTGCCAGCAGCGTAGGAGGGAGGAGCTCCTACAATGAGCAGTTCTTC
CASSVGGRSSYNEQFF
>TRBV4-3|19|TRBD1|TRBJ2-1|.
TGCGCCAGCAGCTTTCGGACAGGGGGCTGGGGGGAGGCCCCGAATGAGCAGTTCTTC
CASSFRTGGWGEAPNEQFF
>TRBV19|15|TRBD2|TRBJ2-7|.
TGTGCCAGTAGTACGAAGGCTAGCGGGGAGTACGAGCAGTACTTC
CASSTKASGEYEQYF
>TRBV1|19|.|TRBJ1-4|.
TGCACCAGCAGCCGTGGTCAGGGGGAGTTAGTTGCAACTAATGAAAAACTGTTTTTT
CTSSRGQGELVATNEKLFF
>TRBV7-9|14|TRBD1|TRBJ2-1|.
TGTGCCAGCAGCTTAGCGACAGGGGAGAATGAGCAGTTCTTC
CASSLATGENEQFF
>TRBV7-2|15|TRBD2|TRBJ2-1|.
TGTGCCAGCAGCTTATACGGGGGGGCTATGAATGAGCAGTTCTTC
CASSLYGGAMNEQFF
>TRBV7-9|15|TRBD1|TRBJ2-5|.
TGTGCCAGCAGAGACAGGGGACGGGGGCAAGAGACCCAGTACTTC
CASRDRGRGQETQYF
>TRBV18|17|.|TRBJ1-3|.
TGTGCCAGCTCACCCGGAGGACCTCCTAGCTCTGGAAACACCATATATTTT
CASSPGGPPSSGNTIYF
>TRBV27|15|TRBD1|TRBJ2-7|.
TGTGCCAGCAGTTTAAGGTACAGGGGATACAACGAGCAGTACTTC
CASSLRYRGYNEQYF
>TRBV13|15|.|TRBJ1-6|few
TGTGCCAGCAGCTCGATGACAGGAAGAAATTCACCCCTCCACTTT
CASSSMTGRNSPLHF
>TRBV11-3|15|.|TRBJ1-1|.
TGTGCCAGCAGCCCCCGGGGGATTATGAACACTGAAGCTTTCTTT
CASSPRGIMNTEAFF
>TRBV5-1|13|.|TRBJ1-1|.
TGCGCCAGCAGGGTGACGGTAGCGGGTGAAGCTTTCTTT
CASRVTVAGEAFF
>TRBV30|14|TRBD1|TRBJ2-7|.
TGTGCCTGGCGACGGGACAGGGCGTTTTACGAGCAGTACTTC
CAWRRDRAFYEQYF
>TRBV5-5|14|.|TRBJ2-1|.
TGTGCCAGCAGCGCCTCGGGGGGCCCTCTCGAGCAGTTCTTC
CASSASGGPLEQFF
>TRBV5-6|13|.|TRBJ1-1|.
TGTGCCAGCAGCTTGGCAGGCAACACTGAAGCTTTCTTT
CASSLAGNTEAFF
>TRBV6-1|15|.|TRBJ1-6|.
TGTGCCAGCAGTGACGGGAGCTCCTATAATTCACCCCTCCACTTT
CASSDGSSYNSPLHF
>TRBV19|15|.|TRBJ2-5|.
TGTGCCAGTAGTTCTCCGGGACACCGGGTAGAGACCCAGTACTTC
CASSSPGHRVETQYF
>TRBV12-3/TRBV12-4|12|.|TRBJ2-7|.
TGTGCCAGCAGACTAAGCTCCTACGAGCAGTACTTC
CASRLSSYEQYF
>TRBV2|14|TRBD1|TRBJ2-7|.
TGTGCCAGCAGTGAAACAGGGGCCTCCTACGAGCAGTACTTC
CASSETGASYEQYF
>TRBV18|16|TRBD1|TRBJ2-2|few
TGTGCCAGCTCACCACCTGGACAGGGGCGAACCGGGGAGCTGTTTTTT
CASSPPGQGRTGELFF
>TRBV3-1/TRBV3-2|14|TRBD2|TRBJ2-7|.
TGTGCCAGCAGGACTAGCGGGGGGCACTACGAGCAGTACTTC
CASRTSGGHYEQYF
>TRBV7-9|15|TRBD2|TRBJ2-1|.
TGTGCCAGCAGCTCGCAGCGGGGGGGCCCCAATGAGCAGTTCTTC
CASSSQRGGPNEQFF